This T cell receptor (beta chain) derives from a study of response to subunit inactivated influenza vaccine. Whole-study results and caveats: Authors proposed each seasonal influenza vaccination draws in few new T cells.

Trimming cost V 0 bases and J 5 bases; bases outside gene matches: 5. The CDR3 is 16 residues long. From germline, CDR1 is SGHTA and CDR2 FQGNSA. As to this clonotype: Its antigen is unknown.

TCRdb recomputed calls from the RT-PCR reads with MiXCR, one row per CDR3 protein. This repertoire shows about 480,000 distinct CDR3 sequences, approximately 11% found once; its top ten account for 10% to 15%. The source material was PBMCs from blood, sampled around seven weeks after vaccination. This clonotype was sampled from a man between 45 and 60 years old who received an inactivated influenza vaccine. The chain links TRBV7-2 to TRBJ2-1, with TRBD2 matching over 9 bases. In DNA form, the CDR3 reads TGTGCCAGCAGCTTAGCGTTTCTAGCGGGAAACAATGAGCAGTTCTTC. Protein sequence: CASSLAFLAGNNEQFF.